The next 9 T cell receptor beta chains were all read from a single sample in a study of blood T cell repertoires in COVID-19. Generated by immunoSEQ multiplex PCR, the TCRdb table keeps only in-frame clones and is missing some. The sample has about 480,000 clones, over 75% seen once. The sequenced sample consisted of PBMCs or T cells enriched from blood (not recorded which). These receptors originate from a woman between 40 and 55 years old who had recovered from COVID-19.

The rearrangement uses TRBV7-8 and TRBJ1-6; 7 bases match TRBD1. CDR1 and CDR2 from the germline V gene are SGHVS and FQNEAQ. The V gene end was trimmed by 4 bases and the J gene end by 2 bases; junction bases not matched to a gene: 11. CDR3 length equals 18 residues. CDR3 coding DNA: TGTGCCAGCAGCTCCGAGGGGGCAGGGCAAGCCTATAATTCACCCCTCCACTTT. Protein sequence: CASSSEGAGQAYNSPLHF. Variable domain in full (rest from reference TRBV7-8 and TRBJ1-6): GAGVSQSPRYKVAKRGQDVALRCDPISGHVSLFWYQQALGQGPEFLTYFQNEAQLDKSGLPSDRFFAERPEGSVSTLKIQRTQQEDSAVYLCASSSEGAGQAYNSPLHFGNGTRLTVT.

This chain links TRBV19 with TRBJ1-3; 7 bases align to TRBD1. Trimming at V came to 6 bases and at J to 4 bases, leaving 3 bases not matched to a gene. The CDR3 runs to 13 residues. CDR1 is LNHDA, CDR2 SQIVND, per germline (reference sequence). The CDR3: CASSLTGGNTIYF. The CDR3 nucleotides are TGTGCCAGTAGCCTGACAGGGGGAAACACCATATATTTT.

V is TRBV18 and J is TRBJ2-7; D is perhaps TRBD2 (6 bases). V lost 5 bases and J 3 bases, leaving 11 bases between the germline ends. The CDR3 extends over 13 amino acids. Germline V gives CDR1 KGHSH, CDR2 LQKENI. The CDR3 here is CASSEEGIYEQYF. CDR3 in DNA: TGTGCCAGCTCAGAGGAGGGTATCTACGAGCAGTACTTC.

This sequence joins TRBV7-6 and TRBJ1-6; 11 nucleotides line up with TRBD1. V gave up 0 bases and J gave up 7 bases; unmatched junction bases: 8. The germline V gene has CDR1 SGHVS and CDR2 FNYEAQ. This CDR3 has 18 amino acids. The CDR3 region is CASSLAKQGTGGNSPLHF. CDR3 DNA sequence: TGTGCCAGCAGCTTAGCTAAGCAAGGGACAGGGGGAAATTCACCCCTCCACTTT. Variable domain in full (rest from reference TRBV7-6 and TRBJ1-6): GAGVSQSPRYKVTKRGQDVALRCDPISGHVSLYWYRQALGQGPEFLTYFNYEAQQDKSGLPNDRFSAERPEGSISTLTIQRTEQRDSAMYRCASSLAKQGTGGNSPLHFGNGTRLTVT.

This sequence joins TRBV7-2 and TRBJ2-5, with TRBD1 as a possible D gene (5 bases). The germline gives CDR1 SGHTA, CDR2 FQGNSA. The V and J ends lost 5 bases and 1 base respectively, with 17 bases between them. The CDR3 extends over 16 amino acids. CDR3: CASSPTYRQSQETQYF. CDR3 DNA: TGTGCCAGCAGCCCCACCTATAGACAGAGCCAAGAGACCCAGTACTTC.

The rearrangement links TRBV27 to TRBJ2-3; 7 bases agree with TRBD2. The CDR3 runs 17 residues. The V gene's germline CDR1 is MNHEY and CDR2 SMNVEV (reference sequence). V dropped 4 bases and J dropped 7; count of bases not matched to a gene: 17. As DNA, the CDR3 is TGTGCCAGCAGTTACAGGCGCGAGGGCGGGAGCCCGAATACGCAGTATTTT. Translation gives CASSYRREGGSPNTQYF.

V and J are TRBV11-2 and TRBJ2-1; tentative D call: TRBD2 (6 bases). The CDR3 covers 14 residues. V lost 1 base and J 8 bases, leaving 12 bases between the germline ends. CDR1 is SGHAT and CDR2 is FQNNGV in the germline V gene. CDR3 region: CASSLARESHEQFF. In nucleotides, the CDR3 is TGTGCCAGCAGCTTAGCTCGGGAGTCACATGAGCAGTTCTTC.

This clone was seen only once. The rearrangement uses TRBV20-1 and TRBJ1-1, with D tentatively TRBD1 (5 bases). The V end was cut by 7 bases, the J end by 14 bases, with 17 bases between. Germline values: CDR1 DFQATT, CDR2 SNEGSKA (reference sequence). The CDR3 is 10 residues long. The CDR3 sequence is CSGVGDLAFF. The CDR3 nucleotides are TGCAGTGGAGTCGGGGACTTAGCCTTCTTT.

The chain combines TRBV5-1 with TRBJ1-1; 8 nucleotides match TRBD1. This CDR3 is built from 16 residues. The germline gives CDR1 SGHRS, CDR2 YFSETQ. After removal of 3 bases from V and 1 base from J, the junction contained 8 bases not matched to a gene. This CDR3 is CASSSLGQGQNTEAFF. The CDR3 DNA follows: TGCGCCAGCAGCTCTCTCGGACAGGGACAGAACACTGAAGCTTTCTTT.